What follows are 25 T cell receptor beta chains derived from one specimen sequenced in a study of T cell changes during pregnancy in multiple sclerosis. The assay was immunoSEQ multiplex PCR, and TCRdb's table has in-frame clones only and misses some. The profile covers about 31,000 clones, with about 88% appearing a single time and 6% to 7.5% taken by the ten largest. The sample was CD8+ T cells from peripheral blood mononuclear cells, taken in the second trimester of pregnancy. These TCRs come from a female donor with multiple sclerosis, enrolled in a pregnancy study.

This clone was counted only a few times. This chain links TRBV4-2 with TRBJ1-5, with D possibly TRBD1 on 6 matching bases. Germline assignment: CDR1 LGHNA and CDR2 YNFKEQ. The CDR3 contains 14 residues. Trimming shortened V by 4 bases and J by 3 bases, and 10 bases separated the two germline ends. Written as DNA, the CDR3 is TGTGCCAGCAGCCCAGGACAGCTCAATCAGCCCCAGCATTTT. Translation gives CASSPGQLNQPQHF.

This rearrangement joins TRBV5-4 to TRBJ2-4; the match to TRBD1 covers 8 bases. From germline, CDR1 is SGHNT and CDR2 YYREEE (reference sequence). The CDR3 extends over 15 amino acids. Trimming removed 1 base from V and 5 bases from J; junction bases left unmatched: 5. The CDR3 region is CASSLLGTGENIQYF. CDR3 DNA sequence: TGTGCCAGCAGCTTGCTGGGGACAGGCGAAAACATTCAGTACTTC.

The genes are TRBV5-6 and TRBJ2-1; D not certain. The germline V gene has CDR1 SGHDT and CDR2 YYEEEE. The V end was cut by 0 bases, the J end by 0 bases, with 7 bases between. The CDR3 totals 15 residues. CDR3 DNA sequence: TGTGCCAGCAGCTTGGGTGACTCCTCCTACAATGAGCAGTTCTTC. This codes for CASSLGDSSYNEQFF.

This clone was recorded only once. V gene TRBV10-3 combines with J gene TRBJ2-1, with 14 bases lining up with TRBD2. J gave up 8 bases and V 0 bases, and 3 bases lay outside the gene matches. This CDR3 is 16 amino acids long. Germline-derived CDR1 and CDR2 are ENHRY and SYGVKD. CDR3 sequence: CAISESGTSGRHEQFF. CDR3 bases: TGTGCCATCAGTGAGTCAGGGACTAGCGGGAGACATGAGCAGTTCTTC.

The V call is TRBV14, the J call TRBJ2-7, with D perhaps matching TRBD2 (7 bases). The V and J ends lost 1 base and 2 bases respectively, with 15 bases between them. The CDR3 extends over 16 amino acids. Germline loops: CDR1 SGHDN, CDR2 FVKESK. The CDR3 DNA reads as TGTGCCAGCAGCCAAGTACCGGGGGGCAGAACCTACGAGCAGTACTTC. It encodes CASSQVPGGRTYEQYF.

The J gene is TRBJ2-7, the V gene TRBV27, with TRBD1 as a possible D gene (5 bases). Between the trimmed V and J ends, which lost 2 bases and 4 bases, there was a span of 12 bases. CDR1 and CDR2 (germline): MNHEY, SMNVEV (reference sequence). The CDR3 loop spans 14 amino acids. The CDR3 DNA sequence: TGTGCCAGCAGTTTACGGCAGGGTAAATACGAGCAGTACTTC. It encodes CASSLRQGKYEQYF.

In nucleotides, the CDR3 is TGCGCCAGCAGCCAGGGACAGGACCTATATGGCTACACCTTC. It encodes CASSQGQDLYGYTF. The chain employs TRBV5-1 and TRBJ1-2; 8 bases map to TRBD1. V trimming: 4 bases; J trimming: 5 bases; junction bases outside the gene matches: 7. CDR1 and CDR2 from the germline V gene are SGHRS and YFSETQ. The CDR3 sequence is 14 residues long. The entire variable domain, with the rest obtained from reference TRBV5-1 and TRBJ1-2, is as follows: KAGVTQTPRYLIKTRGQQVTLSCSPISGHRSVSWYQQTPGQGLQFLFEYFSETQRNKGNFPGRFSGRQFSNSRSEMNVSTLELGDSALYLCASSQGQDLYGYTFGSGTRLTVV.

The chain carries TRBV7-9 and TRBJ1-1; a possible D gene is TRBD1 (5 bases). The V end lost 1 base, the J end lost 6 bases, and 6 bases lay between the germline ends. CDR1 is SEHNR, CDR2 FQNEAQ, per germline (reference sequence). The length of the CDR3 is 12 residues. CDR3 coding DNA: TGTGCCAGCAGCTTAGGACAGCCTGAAGCTTTCTTT. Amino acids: CASSLGQPEAFF.

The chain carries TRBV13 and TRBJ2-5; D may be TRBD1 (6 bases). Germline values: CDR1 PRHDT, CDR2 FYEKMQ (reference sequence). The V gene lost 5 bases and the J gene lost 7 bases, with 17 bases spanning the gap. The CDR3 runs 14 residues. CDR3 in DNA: TGTGCCAGCAGCGACTGGACAGAGCAGGGGACCCAGTACTTC. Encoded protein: CASSDWTEQGTQYF.

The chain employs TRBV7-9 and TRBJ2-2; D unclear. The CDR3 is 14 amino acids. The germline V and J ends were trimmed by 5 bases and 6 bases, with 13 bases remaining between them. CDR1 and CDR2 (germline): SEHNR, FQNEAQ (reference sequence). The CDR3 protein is CASSQSLIAGELFF. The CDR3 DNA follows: TGTGCCAGCAGCCAATCCCTAATCGCCGGGGAGCTGTTTTTT.

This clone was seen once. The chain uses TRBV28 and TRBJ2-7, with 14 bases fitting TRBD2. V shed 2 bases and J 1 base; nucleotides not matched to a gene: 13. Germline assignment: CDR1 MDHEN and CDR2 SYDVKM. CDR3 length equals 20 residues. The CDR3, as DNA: TGTGCCAGCAGTTTACCCGGGACTAGCGGGAGAGGGCGATATTCCTACGAGCAGTACTTC. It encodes CASSLPGTSGRGRYSYEQYF.

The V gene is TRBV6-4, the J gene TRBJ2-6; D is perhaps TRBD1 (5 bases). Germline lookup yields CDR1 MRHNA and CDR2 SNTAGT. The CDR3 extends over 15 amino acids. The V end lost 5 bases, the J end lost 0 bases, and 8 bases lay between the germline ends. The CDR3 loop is CASSSDSSGANVLTF. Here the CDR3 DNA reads TGTGCCAGCAGTAGCGACAGCTCTGGGGCCAACGTCCTGACTTTC.

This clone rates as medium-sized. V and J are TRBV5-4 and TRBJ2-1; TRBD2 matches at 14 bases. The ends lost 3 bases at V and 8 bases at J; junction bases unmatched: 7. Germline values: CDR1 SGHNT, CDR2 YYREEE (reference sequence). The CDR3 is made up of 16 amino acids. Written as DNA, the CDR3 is TGTGCCAGCAGCTACGGGACTAGCGGGAGTATAGATGAGCAGTTCTTC. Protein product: CASSYGTSGSIDEQFF.

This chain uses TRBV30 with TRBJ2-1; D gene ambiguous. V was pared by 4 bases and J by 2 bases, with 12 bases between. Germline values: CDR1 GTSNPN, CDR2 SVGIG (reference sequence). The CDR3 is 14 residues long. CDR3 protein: CAWNVATTYNEQFF. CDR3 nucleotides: TGTGCCTGGAACGTGGCCACGACCTACAATGAGCAGTTCTTC. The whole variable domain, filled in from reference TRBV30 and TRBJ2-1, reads SQTIHQWPATLVQPVGSPLSLECTVEGTSNPNLYWYRQAAGRGLQLLFYSVGIGQISSEVPQNLSASRPQDRQFILSSKKLLLSDSGFYLCAWNVATTYNEQFFGPGTRLTVL.

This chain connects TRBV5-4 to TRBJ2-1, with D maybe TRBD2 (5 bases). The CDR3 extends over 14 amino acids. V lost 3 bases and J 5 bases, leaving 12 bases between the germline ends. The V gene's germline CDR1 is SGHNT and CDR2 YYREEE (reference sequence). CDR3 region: CASSSTAGDNEQFF. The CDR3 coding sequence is TGTGCCAGCAGCTCAACCGCGGGTGACAATGAGCAGTTCTTC.

In DNA form, the CDR3 reads TGTGCCAGTAGAACTCGACTAGCGGGAGAGATAGATACGCAGTATTTT. It translates to CASRTRLAGEIDTQYF. The chain combines TRBV19 with TRBJ2-3, with TRBD2 matching 12 bases. The CDR3 covers 16 residues. With V trimmed by 6 bases and J by 5 bases, 9 bases remained unmatched. The germline V gene has CDR1 LNHDA and CDR2 SQIVND (reference sequence).

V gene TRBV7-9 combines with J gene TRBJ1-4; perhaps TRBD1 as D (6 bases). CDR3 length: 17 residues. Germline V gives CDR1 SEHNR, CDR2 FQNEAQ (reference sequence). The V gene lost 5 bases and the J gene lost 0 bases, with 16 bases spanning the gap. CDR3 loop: CASSPRTAFATNEKLFF. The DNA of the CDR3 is TGTGCCAGCAGCCCGAGGACAGCGTTTGCAACTAATGAAAAACTGTTTTTT. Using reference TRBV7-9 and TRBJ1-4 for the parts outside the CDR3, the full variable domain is DTGVSQNPRHKITKRGQNVTFRCDPISEHNRLYWYRQTLGQGPEFLTYFQNEAQLEKSRLLSDRFSAERPKGSFSTLEIQRTEQGDSAMYLCASSPRTAFATNEKLFFGSGTQLSVL.

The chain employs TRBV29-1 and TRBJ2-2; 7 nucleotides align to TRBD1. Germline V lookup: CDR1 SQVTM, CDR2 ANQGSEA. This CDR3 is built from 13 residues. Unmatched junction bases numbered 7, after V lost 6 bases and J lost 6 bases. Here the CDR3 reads CSVTGQVAGELFF. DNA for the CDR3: TGCAGCGTAACAGGACAGGTCGCCGGGGAGCTGTTTTTT.

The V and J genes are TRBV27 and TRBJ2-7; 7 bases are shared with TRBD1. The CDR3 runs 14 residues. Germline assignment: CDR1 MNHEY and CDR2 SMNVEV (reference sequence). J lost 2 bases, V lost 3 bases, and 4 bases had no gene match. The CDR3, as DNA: TGTGCCAGCAGTTTGACAGGGAATACCTACGAGCAGTACTTC. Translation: CASSLTGNTYEQYF.

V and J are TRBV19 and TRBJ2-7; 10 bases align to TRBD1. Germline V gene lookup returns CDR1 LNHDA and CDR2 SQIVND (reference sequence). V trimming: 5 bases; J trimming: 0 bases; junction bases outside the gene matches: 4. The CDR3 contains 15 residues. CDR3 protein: CASSPGTGASYEQYF. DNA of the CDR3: TGTGCCAGTAGTCCAGGGACAGGGGCCTCCTACGAGCAGTACTTC.

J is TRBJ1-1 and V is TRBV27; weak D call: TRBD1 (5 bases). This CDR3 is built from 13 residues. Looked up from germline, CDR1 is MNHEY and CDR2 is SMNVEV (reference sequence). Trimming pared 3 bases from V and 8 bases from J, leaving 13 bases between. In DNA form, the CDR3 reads TGTGCCAGCAGTTTGAAGCCAGGGCTGGAAGCTTTCTTT. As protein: CASSLKPGLEAFF.

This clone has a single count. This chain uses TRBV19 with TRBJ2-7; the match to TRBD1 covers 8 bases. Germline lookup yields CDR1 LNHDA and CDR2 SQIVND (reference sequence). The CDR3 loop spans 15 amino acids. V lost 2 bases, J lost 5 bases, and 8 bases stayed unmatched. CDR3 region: CASSISTGGNHEQYF. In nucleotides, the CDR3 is TGTGCCAGTAGTATAAGTACAGGGGGTAACCACGAGCAGTACTTC.

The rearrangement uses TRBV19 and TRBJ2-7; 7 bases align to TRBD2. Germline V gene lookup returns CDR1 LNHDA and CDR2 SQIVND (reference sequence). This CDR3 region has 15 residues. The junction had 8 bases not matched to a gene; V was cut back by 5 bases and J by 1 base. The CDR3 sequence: CASSSSSGRSYEQYF. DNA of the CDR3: TGTGCCAGTAGTTCCTCTAGCGGTCGGTCCTACGAGCAGTACTTC.

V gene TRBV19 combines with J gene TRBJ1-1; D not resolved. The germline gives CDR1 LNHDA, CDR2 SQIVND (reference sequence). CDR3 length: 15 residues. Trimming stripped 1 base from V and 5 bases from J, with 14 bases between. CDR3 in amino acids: CASSIGEGGRTEAFF. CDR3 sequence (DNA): TGTGCCAGTAGTATAGGGGAGGGAGGGAGGACTGAAGCTTTCTTT. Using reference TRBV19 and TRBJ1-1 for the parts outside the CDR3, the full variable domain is DGGITQSPKYLFRKEGQNVTLSCEQNLNHDAMYWYRQDPGQGLRLIYYSQIVNDFQKGDIAEGYSVSREKKESFPLTVTSAQKNPTAFYLCASSIGEGGRTEAFFGQGTRLTVV.

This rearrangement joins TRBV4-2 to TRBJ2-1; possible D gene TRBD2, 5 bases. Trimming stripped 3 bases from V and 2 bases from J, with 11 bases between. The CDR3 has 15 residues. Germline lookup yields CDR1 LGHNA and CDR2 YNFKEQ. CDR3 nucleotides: TGTGCCAGCAGCCAGAAACGGGAAGCCTACAATGAGCAGTTCTTC. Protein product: CASSQKREAYNEQFF.